A single sample gave rise to the 8 T cell receptor beta chains below, sequenced in a study of patients and donors after allogeneic stem cell transplantation. MiXCR, run by TCRdb on the RT-PCR reads, gives a single entry per CDR3 protein. The sample has some 150,000 distinct CDR3 sequences; over 30% are singletons. The sequenced sample was blood, either unsorted or a sorted T cell fraction (not recorded which). These receptors all come from a human donor who was either an allogeneic HSCT recipient or a stem cell or donor lymphocyte infusion donor (not recorded which). It is not recorded whose cells these are; they may come from a transplant donor.

CDR3 residues: CSAITGEGPSYEQYF. The CDR3 coding sequence is TGCAGTGCTATAACAGGGGAAGGGCCCTCCTACGAGCAGTACTTC. This sequence joins TRBV20-1 and TRBJ2-7; 7 bases align to TRBD1. The CDR3 has 15 residues. V lost 4 bases, J lost 0 bases, and 9 bases stayed unmatched. The germline V gene encodes CDR1 DFQATT and CDR2 SNEGSKA (reference sequence).

This clonotype was observed a few times. The V gene is TRBV4-1, the J gene TRBJ1-1, with D unclear. Germline values: CDR1 MGHRA, CDR2 YSYEKL. With 4 bases removed from V and 1 base from J, the gap between germline ends came to 10 bases. This CDR3 is 14 amino acids long. CDR3 protein: CASSPPGRNTEAFF. The CDR3 DNA reads TGCGCCAGCAGCCCCCCCGGCAGGAACACTGAAGCTTTCTTT.

A note on this clonotype: At one end, the junction sequence differs from germline, possibly due to a read error. The V call is TRBV28, the J call TRBJ1-2; the D gene is possibly TRBD1 (6 bases). The CDR3 spans 14 residues. Per germline, CDR1 MDHEN and CDR2 SYDVKM. The CDR3 DNA is TGTGCCAGCAAGTTGGGGGCACTACAGGGCCCGGAGGCCTTC. This gives the protein CASKLGALQGPEAF.

The chain couples TRBV20-1 to TRBJ1-1, with D maybe TRBD1 (6 bases). The CDR3 is made up of 12 amino acids. V dropped 4 bases and J dropped 7 bases, with 13 bases sitting between them. Per the germline V gene, CDR1 is DFQATT and CDR2 is SNEGSKA (reference sequence). DNA of the CDR3: TGCAGTGCTACCCAGGACAGCCATGAAGCTTTCTTT. Translating it yields CSATQDSHEAFF.

This chain connects TRBV4-1 to TRBJ2-3; 7 bases are shared with TRBD2. CDR1 is MGHRA, CDR2 YSYEKL, per germline. The CDR3 totals 16 residues. With V trimmed by 1 base and J by 2 bases, 6 bases remained unmatched. CDR3 DNA sequence: TGCGCCAGCAGCCAAGCTAGCGGACACTCCACAGATACGCAGTATTTT. Amino acids: CASSQASGHSTDTQYF.

The sample holds one count of this clonotype. The chain is built from TRBV12-3 or TRBV12-4 and TRBJ2-3; TRBD1 matches at 9 bases. Trimming cost V 6 bases and J 3 bases; bases outside gene matches: 7. The CDR3 totals 15 residues. The CDR3 DNA sequence: TGTGCCAGCAGAGCCGGGACAGGGATTACAGATACGCAGTATTTT. This sequence encodes CASRAGTGITDTQYF.

There are a few counts of this clonotype. This chain uses TRBV7-2 with TRBJ1-1; D call uncertain. Looked up from germline, CDR1 is SGHTA and CDR2 is FQGNSA. With 6 bases removed from V and 5 bases from J, the gap between germline ends came to 10 bases. This CDR3 has 12 residues. The chain's CDR3 is CASSNPGTEAFF. Written as DNA, the CDR3 is TGTGCCAGCAGTAACCCCGGGACTGAAGCTTTCTTT.

This clonotype was counted between two and nine times. This rearrangement joins TRBV5-1 to TRBJ2-1, with unresolved D. Germline V gives CDR1 SGHRS, CDR2 YFSETQ. V was clipped by 2 bases and J by 7 bases, with 10 bases between them. The CDR3 is made up of 13 amino acids. The CDR3 loop reads CASSLDVVNEQFF. DNA of the CDR3: TGCGCCAGCAGCTTAGATGTTGTGAATGAGCAGTTCTTC.